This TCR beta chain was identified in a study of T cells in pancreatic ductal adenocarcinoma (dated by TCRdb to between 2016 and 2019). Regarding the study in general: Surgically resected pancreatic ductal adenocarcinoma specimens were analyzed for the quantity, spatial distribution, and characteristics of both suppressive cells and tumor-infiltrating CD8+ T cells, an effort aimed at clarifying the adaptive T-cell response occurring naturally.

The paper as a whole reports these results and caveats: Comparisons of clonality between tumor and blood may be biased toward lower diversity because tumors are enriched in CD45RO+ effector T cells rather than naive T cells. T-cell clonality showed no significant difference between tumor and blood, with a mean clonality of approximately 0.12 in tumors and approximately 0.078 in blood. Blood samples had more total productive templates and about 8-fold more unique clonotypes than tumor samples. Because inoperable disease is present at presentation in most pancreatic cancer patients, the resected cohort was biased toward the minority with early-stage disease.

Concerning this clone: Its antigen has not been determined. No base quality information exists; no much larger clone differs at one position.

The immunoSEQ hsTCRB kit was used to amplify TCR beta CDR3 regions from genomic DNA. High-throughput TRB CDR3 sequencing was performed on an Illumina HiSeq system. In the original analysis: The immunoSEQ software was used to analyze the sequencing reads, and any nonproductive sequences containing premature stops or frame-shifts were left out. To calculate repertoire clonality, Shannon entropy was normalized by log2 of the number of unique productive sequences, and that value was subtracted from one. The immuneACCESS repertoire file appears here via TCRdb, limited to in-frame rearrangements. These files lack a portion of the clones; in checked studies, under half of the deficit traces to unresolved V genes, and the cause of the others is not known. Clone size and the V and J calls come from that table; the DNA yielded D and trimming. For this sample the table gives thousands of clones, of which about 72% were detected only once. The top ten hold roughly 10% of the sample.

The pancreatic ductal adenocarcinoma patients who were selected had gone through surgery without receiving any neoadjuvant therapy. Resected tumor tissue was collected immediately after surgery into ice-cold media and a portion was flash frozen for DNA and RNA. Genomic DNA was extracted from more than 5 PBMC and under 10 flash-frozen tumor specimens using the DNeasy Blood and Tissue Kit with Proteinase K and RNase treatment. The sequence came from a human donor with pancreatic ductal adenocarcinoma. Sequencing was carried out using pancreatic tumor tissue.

The CDR3 region has the sequence CARTTSYNEQFF. The DNA reads as follows: TGTGCCAGGACAACTTCTTACAATGAGCAGTTCTTC. This sequence uses TRBV2 and TRBJ2-1; the D segment cannot be called with confidence. The CDR3 measures 12 amino acids from cysteine to phenylalanine. Solely the CDR3 DNA is kept, with 36 bases framed from the first base. The germline V gene sets CDR1 to SNHLY and CDR2 to FYNNEI. V gives up 9 bases and J gives up 4 bases, and the segment between their germline ends measures 10 bases.